Here is one T cell receptor beta chain with its context. What it binds is unknown. This sample includes further DNA sequences coding for the same CDR3. Some clones are missing from TCRdb's copy, which holds only in-frame ones; the method was immunoSEQ multiplex PCR. The table lists about 6,000 clones, about 80% of them singletons. The V gene's germline CDR1 is MNHEY and CDR2 SVGAGI. V dropped 8 bases and J dropped 1 base, with 6 bases sitting between them. The CDR3 is 11 residues long. H&E slides confirmed each diagnosis, reviewed by two pathologists independently. After pathologic assessment, macro-dissection selected premalignant or tumor cells for extraction. The data stem from a study of immune evolution from preneoplasia to lung adenocarcinoma. Turning to the study itself: HLA loss of heterozygosity: about 7% AIS, about 15% MIA, over 25% ADC, none AAH. Study-wide results and caveats: Top clone frequencies peaked in normal lung, apparently declining through invasive adenocarcinoma.

This TCR was recovered from a donor of 70 years or more with lung adenocarcinoma. The source material was FFPE lung adenocarcinoma in situ tissue. The chain links TRBV6-5 to TRBJ2-7, with D maybe TRBD2 (6 bases). CDR3: CASGRSYEQYF. The CDR3 coding sequence is TGTGCCAGCGGGAGGTCCTACGAGCAGTACTTC.